Listed below are T cell receptor beta chains from one sample, sequenced in a study of blood T cell repertoires in COVID-19. Assay: immunoSEQ multiplex PCR; the TCRdb copy retains only in-frame clones and omits some. In the table there are tens of thousands of clones, roughly 83% of which are singletons. The sample comprised peripheral blood. The receptor set was obtained from a human donor with acute or convalescent COVID-19. The donor label of this sample is uncertain. The CDR3 runs from the conserved cysteine through the conserved F or W. The D gene is left open where the match is weak. Rows give clone size only sometimes, using once, few, many, or a class for an expanded clone.

j_call clone_size d_call v_call cdr3_nt cdr3_aa
TRBJ1-1 NA TRBD1 TRBV5-1 TGCGCCAGCAGCCGTACAGGGGAGGACACTGAAGCTTTCTTT CASSRTGEDTEAFF
TRBJ2-7 few NA TRBV5-1 TGCGCCAGCAGCAGGGACTGGAGGTACGAGCAGTACTTC CASSRDWRYEQYF
TRBJ2-1 NA TRBD2 TRBV30 TGTGCCTGGTGGGAGCGGGGAGCTACCTACAATGAGCAGTTCTTC CAWWERGATYNEQFF
TRBJ1-2 NA TRBD1 TRBV29-1 TGCAGCGTGGGGGACAGGGGGGACTATGGCTACACCTTC CSVGDRGDYGYTF
TRBJ1-2 NA TRBD1 TRBV10-3 TGTGCCATCACAGGGGGCGATGGCTACACCTTC CAITGGDGYTF
TRBJ2-1 NA TRBD2 TRBV4-2 TGTGCCAGCAGCCGAGGGGACTGGGGACTAGCGAATGATGAGCAGTTCTTC CASSRGDWGLANDEQFF
TRBJ1-4 NA NA TRBV5-6 TGTGCCAGCAGCTATCGTGAAAAACTGTTTTTT CASSYREKLFF
TRBJ1-2 NA TRBD1 TRBV6-9 TGTGCCAGCAGCTATGGACAGGGGACCTATGGCTACACCTTC CASSYGQGTYGYTF
TRBJ1-1 NA NA TRBV28 TGTGCCAGCAGTTTATTTTTCCGGGGGATTGAAGCTTTCTTT CASSLFFRGIEAFF
TRBJ1-3 NA NA TRBV2 TGTGCCAGCAGCAACGAGGCTGGAAACACCATATATTTT CASSNEAGNTIYF
TRBJ2-7 NA NA TRBV30 TGTGCCTGGAGTGAACAGCCTGACTACGAGCAGTACTTC CAWSEQPDYEQYF
TRBJ2-7 NA NA TRBV6-2/TRBV6-3 TGTGCCAGCAGTTACACATATAACGAGCAGTACTTC CASSYTYNEQYF
TRBJ2-3 NA NA TRBV6-2/TRBV6-3 TGTGCCAGCAGTTCCCCCCCGGATACGCAGTATTTT CASSSPPDTQYF
TRBJ2-5 NA NA TRBV18 TGTGCCAGCTCACAGGGGGAACAAGAGACCCAGTACTTC CASSQGEQETQYF
TRBJ2-7 NA NA TRBV30 TGTGCCTGGAGCGGCGGGGGCAAGTACGAGCAGTACTTC CAWSGGGKYEQYF
TRBJ1-5 few TRBD1 TRBV18 TGTGCCAGCTCACCATCCATCAGGGGGGCGGATGGCAATCAGCCCCAGCATTTT CASSPSIRGADGNQPQHF
TRBJ2-5 NA TRBD1 TRBV5-6 TGTGCCAGCAGCTTTCAGGGGGCCTCTTGGGCCCAGTACTTC CASSFQGASWAQYF
TRBJ2-1 NA NA TRBV9 TGTGCCAGCAGCGTAGGTCAGGGAATCCGATTCAATGAGCAGTTCTTC CASSVGQGIRFNEQFF
TRBJ1-2 NA NA TRBV9 TGTGCCAGCAGCGGCCTCAGGGGTTCTGGCTACACCTTC CASSGLRGSGYTF
TRBJ2-5 NA NA TRBV12-3/TRBV12-4 TGTGCCAGCAGTCGAGGGCTGGTAGAGACCCAGTACTTC CASSRGLVETQYF
TRBJ2-7 NA TRBD2 TRBV19 TGTGCCAGTAGGCCCACTGGCGGGAGCTCCTACGAGCAGTACTTC CASRPTGGSSYEQYF
TRBJ2-3 NA TRBD1 TRBV10-3 TGTGCCATCAGGACAGGGGTCACCTCTAGCACAGATACGCAGTATTTT CAIRTGVTSSTDTQYF
TRBJ1-1 NA TRBD1 TRBV3-1/TRBV3-2 TGTGCCAGCAGCTCACCGGGGGGACAGGGGAGGGGCACTGAAGCTTTCTTT CASSSPGGQGRGTEAFF
TRBJ1-2 NA NA TRBV28 TGTGCCAGCAGATTACCCAGCAGGAACTATGGCTACACCTTC CASRLPSRNYGYTF
TRBJ1-1 few NA TRBV7-6 TGTGCCAGCAGCTTAGCGGGTGGGGGCGGCGACACTGAAGCTTTCTTT CASSLAGGGGDTEAFF
TRBJ2-7 NA NA TRBV7-8 TGTGCCAGCAGCTTGGAGGCGACTAGTCTCTACGAGCAGTACTTC CASSLEATSLYEQYF
TRBJ2-1 NA TRBD2 TRBV11-2 TGTGCCAGCAGCTTAGGGACTAGCTCCTACAATGAGCAGTTCTTC CASSLGTSSYNEQFF
TRBJ2-3 once TRBD1 TRBV7-8 TGTGCCAGCAGCCAAAGGCGGACAGGTACGGCAGATACGCAGTATTTT CASSQRRTGTADTQYF
TRBJ2-4 NA TRBD1 TRBV9 TGTGCCAGCAGCCCGACAGGGGTTGGAAACATTCAGTACTTC CASSPTGVGNIQYF
TRBJ1-4 NA NA TRBV7-6 TGTGCCAGCAGCTTGAGGGCCGCCGGTAATGAAAAACTGTTTTTT CASSLRAAGNEKLFF
TRBJ1-1 once NA TRBV12-5 TGTGCTAGTGGTTTGGATCGTGGGGCCCCGAACACTGAAGCTTTCTTT CASGLDRGAPNTEAFF
TRBJ1-2 NA NA TRBV7-2 TGTGCCAGCAGCTTAGGGAGGTCAGATCCGTTATATGGCTACACCTTC CASSLGRSDPLYGYTF
TRBJ1-1 NA NA TRBV5-5 TGTGCCAGCAGCCGGAACACTGAAGCTTTCTTT CASSRNTEAFF
TRBJ2-2 NA TRBD1 TRBV30 TGTGCCGTGGTGGGACAGGGCTACACCGGGGAGCTGTTTTTT CAVVGQGYTGELFF
TRBJ1-2 NA TRBD1 TRBV12-5 TGTGCTAGTGGTTTACCGGGACAGGGCGAATCTAACTATGGCTACACCTTC CASGLPGQGESNYGYTF
TRBJ2-3 NA TRBD1 TRBV19 TGTGCCAGTAGCGCCGGACAGGGGGTGGGGACGCAGTATTTT CASSAGQGVGTQYF
TRBJ2-3 NA TRBD2 TRBV6-5 TGTGCCAGCAGTTACACTGGCGGGAGGGGCACAGATACGCAGTATTTT CASSYTGGRGTDTQYF
TRBJ1-2 NA TRBD1 TRBV19 TGTGCCAGTAGTCGCACAGGGGAAAGAGGCTACACCTTC CASSRTGERGYTF
TRBJ1-1 NA NA TRBV29-1 TGCAGTTTTGGGGGGTCGCGGGCTGAAGCTTTCTTT CSFGGSRAEAFF
TRBJ2-7 NA NA TRBV5-4 TGTGCCAGCAGCTTGGCAGGAATCCTCGCGCACGAGCAGTACTTC CASSLAGILAHEQYF